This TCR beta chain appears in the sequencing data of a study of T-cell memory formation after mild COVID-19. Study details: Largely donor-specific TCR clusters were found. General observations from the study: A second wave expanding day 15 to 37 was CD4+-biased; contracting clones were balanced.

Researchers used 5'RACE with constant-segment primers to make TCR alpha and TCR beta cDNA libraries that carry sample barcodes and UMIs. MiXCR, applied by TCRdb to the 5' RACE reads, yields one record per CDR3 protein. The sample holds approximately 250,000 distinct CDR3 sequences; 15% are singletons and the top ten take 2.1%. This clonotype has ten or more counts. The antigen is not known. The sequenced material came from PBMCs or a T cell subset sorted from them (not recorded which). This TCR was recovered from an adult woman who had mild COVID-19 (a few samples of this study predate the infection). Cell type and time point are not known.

For the CDR3, the DNA is TGTGCCAGCAGCTCGGGACTCCAAGAGACCCAGTACTTC. This codes for CASSSGLQETQYF. The chain has TRBV7-2 and TRBJ2-5; TRBD2 might be the D (6 bases). CDR1 and CDR2 from the germline V gene are SGHTA and FQGNSA. The CDR3 length is 13 residues. V was pared by 4 bases and J by 1 base, with 7 bases between.